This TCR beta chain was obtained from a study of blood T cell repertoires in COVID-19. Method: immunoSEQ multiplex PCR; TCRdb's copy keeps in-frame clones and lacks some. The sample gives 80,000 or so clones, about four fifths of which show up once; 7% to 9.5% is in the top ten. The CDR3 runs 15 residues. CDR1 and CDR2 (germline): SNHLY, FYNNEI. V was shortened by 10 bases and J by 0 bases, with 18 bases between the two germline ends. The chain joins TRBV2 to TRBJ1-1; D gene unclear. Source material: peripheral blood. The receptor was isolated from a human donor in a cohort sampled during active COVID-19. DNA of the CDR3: TGTGCCACCCTACGCGGGATAGGCATGAACACTGAAGCTTTCTTT. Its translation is CATLRGIGMNTEAFF.